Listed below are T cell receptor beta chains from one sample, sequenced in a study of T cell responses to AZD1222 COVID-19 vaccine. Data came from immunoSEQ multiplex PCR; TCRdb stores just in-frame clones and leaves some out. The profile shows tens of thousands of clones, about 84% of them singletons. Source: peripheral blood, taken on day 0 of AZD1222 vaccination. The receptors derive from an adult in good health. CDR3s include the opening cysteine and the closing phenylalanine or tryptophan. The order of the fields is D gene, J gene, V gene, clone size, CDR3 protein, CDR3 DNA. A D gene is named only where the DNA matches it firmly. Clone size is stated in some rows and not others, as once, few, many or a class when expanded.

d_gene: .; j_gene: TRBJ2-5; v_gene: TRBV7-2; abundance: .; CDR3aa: CASSLGSLETQYF; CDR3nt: TGTGCCAGCAGCTTAGGGTCTTTAGAGACCCAGTACTTC
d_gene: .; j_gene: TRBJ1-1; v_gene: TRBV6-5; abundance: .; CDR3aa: CASSQQFNTEAFF; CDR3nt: TGTGCCAGCAGTCAACAGTTTAACACTGAAGCTTTCTTT
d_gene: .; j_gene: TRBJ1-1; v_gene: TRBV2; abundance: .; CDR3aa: CASSFSGNTEAFF; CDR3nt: TGTGCCAGCAGTTTTTCTGGGAACACTGAAGCTTTCTTT
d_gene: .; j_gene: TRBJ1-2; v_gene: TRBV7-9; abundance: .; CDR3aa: CASSPTGGTGYTF; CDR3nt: TGTGCCAGCAGCCCCACCGGGGGCACTGGCTACACCTTC
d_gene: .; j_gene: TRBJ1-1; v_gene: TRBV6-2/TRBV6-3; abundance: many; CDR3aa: CASSFGRNTEAFF; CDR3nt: TGTGCCAGCAGTTTCGGTAGGAACACTGAAGCTTTCTTT
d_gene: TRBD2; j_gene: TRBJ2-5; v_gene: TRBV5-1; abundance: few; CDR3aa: CASSFLAGGQKTQYF; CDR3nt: TGCGCCAGCAGCTTTCTAGCGGGAGGTCAGAAGACCCAGTACTTC
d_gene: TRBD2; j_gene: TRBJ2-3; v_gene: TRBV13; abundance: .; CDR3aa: CASSLPSGRESDTQYF; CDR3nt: TGTGCCAGCAGCTTACCTTCCGGGAGGGAATCAGATACGCAGTATTTT
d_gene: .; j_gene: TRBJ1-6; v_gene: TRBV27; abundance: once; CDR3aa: CASSFQDSPLHF; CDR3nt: TGTGCCAGCAGTTTCCAGGATTCACCCCTCCACTTT
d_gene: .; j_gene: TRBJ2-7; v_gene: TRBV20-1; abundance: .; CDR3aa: CSASGSPGTSAYEQYF; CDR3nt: TGCAGTGCTAGTGGGTCACCCGGGACGTCGGCCTACGAGCAGTACTTC
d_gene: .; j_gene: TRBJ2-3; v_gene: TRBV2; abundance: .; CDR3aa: CATQSSHTQYF; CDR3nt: TGTGCCACCCAGTCGTCTCATACGCAGTATTTT
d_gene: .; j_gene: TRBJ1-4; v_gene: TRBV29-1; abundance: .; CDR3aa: CSVEGTNANEKLFF; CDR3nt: TGCAGCGTTGAAGGGACAAATGCTAATGAAAAACTGTTTTTT
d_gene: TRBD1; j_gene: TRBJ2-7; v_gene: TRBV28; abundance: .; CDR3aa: CASSLPGGVRYEQYF; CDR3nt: TGTGCCAGCAGCCTGCCAGGGGGTGTACGCTACGAGCAGTACTTC
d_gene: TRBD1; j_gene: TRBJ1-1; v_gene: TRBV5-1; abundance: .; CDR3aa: CASRLRTGGQNTEAFF; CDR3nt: TGCGCCAGCCGGTTAAGGACAGGGGGCCAAAACACTGAAGCTTTCTTT
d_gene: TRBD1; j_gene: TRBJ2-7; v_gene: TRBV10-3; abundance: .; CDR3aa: CAISDRGKYEQYF; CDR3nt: TGTGCCATCAGTGACAGGGGGAAGTACGAGCAGTACTTC
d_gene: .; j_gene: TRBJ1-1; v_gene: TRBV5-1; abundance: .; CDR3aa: CASSLETGNTEAFF; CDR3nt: TGCGCCAGCAGCTTGGAGACAGGGAACACTGAAGCTTTCTTT
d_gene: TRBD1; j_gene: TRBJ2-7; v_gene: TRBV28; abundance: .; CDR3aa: CASSSPDREYEQYF; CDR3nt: TGTGCCAGCAGTTCTCCGGACAGGGAGTACGAGCAGTACTTC
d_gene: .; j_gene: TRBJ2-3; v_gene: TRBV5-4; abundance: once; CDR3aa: CASQRGPRDTQYF; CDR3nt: TGTGCCAGCCAACGGGGGCCGAGGGATACGCAGTATTTT
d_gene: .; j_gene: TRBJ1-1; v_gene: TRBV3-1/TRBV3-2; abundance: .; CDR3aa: CASSHGNTEAFF; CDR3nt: TGTGCCAGCAGCCATGGGAACACTGAAGCTTTCTTT
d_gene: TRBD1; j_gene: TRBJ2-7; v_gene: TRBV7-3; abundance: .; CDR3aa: CASSSGSRTGGSGGEQYF; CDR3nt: TGTGCCAGCAGCTCGGGGTCCCGGACAGGGGGGAGCGGGGGCGAGCAGTACTTC
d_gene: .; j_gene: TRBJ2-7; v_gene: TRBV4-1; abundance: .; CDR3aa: CASSQAGQSSYEQYF; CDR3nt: TGCGCCAGCAGCCAAGCGGGGCAGAGCTCCTACGAGCAGTACTTC
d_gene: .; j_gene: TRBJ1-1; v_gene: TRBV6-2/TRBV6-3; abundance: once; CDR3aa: CASSQDSPEAFF; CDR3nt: TGTGCCAGCAGCCAGGACAGCCCTGAAGCTTTCTTT
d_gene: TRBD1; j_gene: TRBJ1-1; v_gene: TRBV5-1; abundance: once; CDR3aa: CASSLVGLRTGTEAFF; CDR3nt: TGCGCCAGCAGCTTGGTCGGCCTTAGGACAGGCACTGAAGCTTTCTTT
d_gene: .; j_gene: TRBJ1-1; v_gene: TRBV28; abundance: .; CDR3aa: CASSFGLGGVNTEAFF; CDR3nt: TGTGCCAGCAGTTTTGGTCTTGGAGGGGTGAACACTGAAGCTTTCTTT
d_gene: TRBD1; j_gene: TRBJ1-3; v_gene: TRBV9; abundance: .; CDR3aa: CASSPGTGTSGNTIYF; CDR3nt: TGTGCCAGCAGCCCGGGGACAGGGACCTCTGGAAACACCATATATTTT
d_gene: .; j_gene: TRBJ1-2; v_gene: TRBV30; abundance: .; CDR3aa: CAWSHRFGQYYGYTF; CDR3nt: TGTGCCTGGAGCCACCGTTTCGGACAATACTATGGCTACACCTTC
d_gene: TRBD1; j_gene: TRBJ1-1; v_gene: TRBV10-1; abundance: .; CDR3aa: CASPNRGTEAFF; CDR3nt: TGCGCCAGCCCTAACAGGGGGACTGAAGCTTTCTTT
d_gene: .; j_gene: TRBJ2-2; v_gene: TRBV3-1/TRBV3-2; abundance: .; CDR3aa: CASSPPSSRNTGELFF; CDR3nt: TGTGCCAGCAGCCCCCCTAGCTCGCGGAACACCGGGGAGCTGTTTTTT
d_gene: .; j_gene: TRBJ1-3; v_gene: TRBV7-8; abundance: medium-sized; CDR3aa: CASSQAHSGNTIYF; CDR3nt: TGTGCCAGCAGCCAGGCCCACTCTGGAAACACCATATATTTT
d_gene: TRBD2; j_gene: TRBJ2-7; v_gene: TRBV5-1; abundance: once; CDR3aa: CASRPGTSNEQYF; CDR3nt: TGCGCCAGCCGCCCCGGGACTAGCAACGAGCAGTACTTC
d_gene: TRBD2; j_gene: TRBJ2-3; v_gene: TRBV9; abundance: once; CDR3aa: CASSGSREGWTQYF; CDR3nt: TGTGCCAGCAGCGGGTCGCGGGAGGGCTGGACGCAGTATTTT
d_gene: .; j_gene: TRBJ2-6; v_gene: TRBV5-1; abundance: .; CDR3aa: CASSLAISGANVLTF; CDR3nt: TGCGCCAGCAGCTTGGCCATCTCTGGGGCCAACGTCCTGACTTTC
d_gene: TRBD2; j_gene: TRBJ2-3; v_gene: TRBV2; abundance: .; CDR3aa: CASSTLAGGPGGQYF; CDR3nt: TGTGCCAGCAGTACACTAGCGGGAGGCCCCGGGGGGCAGTATTTT
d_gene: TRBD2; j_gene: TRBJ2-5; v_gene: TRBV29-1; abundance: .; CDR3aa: CSVVPGGGETQYF; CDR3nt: TGCAGCGTTGTGCCGGGGGGTGGGGAGACCCAGTACTTC
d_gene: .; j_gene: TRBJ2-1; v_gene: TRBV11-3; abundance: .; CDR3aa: CASSLTGFGNEQFF; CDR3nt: TGTGCCAGCAGCCTAACTGGCTTTGGCAATGAGCAGTTCTTC
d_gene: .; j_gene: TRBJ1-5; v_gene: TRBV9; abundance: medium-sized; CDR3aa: CASSVGGEYDQPQHF; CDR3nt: TGTGCCAGCAGCGTAGGGGGGGAGTACGATCAGCCCCAGCATTTT
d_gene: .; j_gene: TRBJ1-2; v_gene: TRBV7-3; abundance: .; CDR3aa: CASSPEKGGYTF; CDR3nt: TGTGCCAGCAGCCCAGAGAAAGGGGGCTACACCTTC
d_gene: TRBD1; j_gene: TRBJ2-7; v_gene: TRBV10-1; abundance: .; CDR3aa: CASNRQGPYEQYF; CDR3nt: TGCGCCAGCAACAGACAGGGCCCCTACGAGCAGTACTTC
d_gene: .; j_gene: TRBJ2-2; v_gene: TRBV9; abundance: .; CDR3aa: CASSPPATGELFF; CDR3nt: TGTGCCAGCAGCCCCCCGGCGACCGGGGAGCTGTTTTTT
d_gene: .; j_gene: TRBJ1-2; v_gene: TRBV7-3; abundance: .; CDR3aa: CASSLGRGYGYTF; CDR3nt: TGTGCCAGCAGCTTAGGGCGAGGCTATGGCTACACCTTC
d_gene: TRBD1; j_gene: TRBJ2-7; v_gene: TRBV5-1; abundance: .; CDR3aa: CASSRETGAAYEQYF; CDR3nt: TGCGCCAGCAGTCGAGAAACAGGGGCGGCCTACGAGCAGTACTTC
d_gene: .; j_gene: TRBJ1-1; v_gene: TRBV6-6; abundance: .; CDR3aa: CASSYPTDGVAFF; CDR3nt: TGTGCCAGCAGTTACCCTACGGACGGTGTAGCTTTCTTT
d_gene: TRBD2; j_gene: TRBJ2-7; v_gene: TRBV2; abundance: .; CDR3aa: CASSERSGRNDEQYF; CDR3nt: TGTGCCAGCAGTGAACGTAGCGGGAGGAACGACGAGCAGTACTTC
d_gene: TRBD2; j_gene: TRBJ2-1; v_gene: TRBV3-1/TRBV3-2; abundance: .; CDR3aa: CASSQGLAGLYEQFF; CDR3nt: TGTGCCAGCAGCCAGGGGCTAGCGGGGTTGTACGAGCAGTTCTTC
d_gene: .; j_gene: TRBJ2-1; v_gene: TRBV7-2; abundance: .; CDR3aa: CASSLVRERGDNEQFF; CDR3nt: TGTGCCAGCAGCTTAGTCCGGGAGAGGGGCGACAATGAGCAGTTCTTC
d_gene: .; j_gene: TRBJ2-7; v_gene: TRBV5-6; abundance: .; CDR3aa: CASSFWTTTYEQYF; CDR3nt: TGTGCCAGCAGCTTTTGGACTACCACCTACGAGCAGTACTTC
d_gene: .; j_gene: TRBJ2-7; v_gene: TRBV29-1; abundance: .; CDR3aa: CSVAGLEQYF; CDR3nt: TGCAGCGTTGCGGGCCTCGAGCAGTACTTC
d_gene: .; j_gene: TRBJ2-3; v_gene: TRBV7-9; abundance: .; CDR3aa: CASSSTGKKGTDTQYF; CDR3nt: TGTGCCAGCAGCTCTACAGGGAAGAAGGGCACAGATACGCAGTATTTT
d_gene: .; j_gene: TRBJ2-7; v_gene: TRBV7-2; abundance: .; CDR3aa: CASSFPAPPYEQYF; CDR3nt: TGTGCCAGCAGCTTTCCAGCCCCCCCCTACGAGCAGTACTTC
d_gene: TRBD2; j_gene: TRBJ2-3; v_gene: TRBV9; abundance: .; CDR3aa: CASSSRGGGADTQYF; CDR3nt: TGTGCCAGCAGCTCCCGGGGGGGAGGGGCAGATACGCAGTATTTT
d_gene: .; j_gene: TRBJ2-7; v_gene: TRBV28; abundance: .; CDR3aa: CASSLGGLSYEQYF; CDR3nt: TGTGCCAGCAGTTTGGGGGGCTTGTCCTACGAGCAGTACTTC
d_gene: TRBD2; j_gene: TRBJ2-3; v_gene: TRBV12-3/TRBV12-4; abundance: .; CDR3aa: CASTAGGSDTQYF; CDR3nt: TGTGCCTCAACGGCGGGGGGATCAGATACGCAGTATTTT
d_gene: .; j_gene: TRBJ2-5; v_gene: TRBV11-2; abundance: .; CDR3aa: CASSLTGTGTQYF; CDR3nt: TGTGCCAGCAGTTTGACCGGGACGGGGACCCAGTACTTC
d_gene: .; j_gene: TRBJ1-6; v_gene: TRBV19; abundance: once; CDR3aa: CASSIGSDTYNSPLHF; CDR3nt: TGTGCCAGTAGTATAGGGTCCGACACCTATAATTCACCCCTCCACTTT
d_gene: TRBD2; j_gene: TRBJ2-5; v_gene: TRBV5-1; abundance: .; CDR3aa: CASSTSGTSGETQYF; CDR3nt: TGCGCCAGCAGCACCTCCGGGACTAGCGGGGAGACCCAGTACTTC
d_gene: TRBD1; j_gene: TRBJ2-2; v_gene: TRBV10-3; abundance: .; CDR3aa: CAISESRGTANTGELFF; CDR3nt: TGTGCCATCAGTGAGTCGAGAGGGACAGCAAACACCGGGGAGCTGTTTTTT
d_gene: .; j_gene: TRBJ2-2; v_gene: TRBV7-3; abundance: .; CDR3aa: CASSLQTGTNTGELFF; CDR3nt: TGTGCCAGCAGCTTACAGACAGGGACTAACACCGGGGAGCTGTTTTTT
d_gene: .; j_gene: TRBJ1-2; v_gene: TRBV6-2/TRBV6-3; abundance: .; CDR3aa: CASSRAGTPQNYGYTF; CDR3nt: TGTGCCAGCAGCCGTGCCGGGACACCTCAAAACTATGGCTACACCTTC
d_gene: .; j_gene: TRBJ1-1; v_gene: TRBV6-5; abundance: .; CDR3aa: CASGTYPEAFF; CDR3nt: TGTGCCAGCGGGACCTACCCCGAAGCTTTCTTT
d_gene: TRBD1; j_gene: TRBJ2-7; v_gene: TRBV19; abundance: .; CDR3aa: CASRGQGTYEQYF; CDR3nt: TGTGCCAGTAGGGGACAGGGAACCTACGAGCAGTACTTC
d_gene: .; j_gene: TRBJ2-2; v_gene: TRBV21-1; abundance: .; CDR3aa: CASGTRVAGGTGELFF; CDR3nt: .